These 30 T cell receptor beta chains came from one sample sequenced in a study of vaccination and CD4 T cells after COVID-19. Specified treatment: approximately nine-day PBMC culture with coronavirus spike peptide pools or control peptides (ViraFEST assay). Cultured CD4+ T cell DNA underwent sequencing with the Oncomine TCR Beta short-read assay. Using its own MiXCR run on the PCR reads, TCRdb lists one record per CDR3 protein. This table has about 20,000 distinct CDR3 sequences, roughly 50% appearing once. Their antigens are not known. Specimen: CD4+ T cells from blood, cultured in vitro. The receptors stem from a human donor who had recovered from COVID-19.

This chain joins TRBV6-5 and TRBJ1-1, with D hard to call. Trimming took 2 bases from V and 8 from J, leaving 12 bases between them. The germline V gene encodes CDR1 MNHEY and CDR2 SVGAGI. The CDR3 loop spans 13 amino acids. This chain's CDR3 is CASSYGGIAEAFF. CDR3 nucleotides: TGTGCCAGCAGTTACGGTGGGATCGCCGAAGCTTTCTTT.

The genes are TRBV7-9 and TRBJ1-1; 9 bases match TRBD1. The germline V gene has CDR1 SEHNR and CDR2 FQNEAQ (reference sequence). The J segment lost 0 bases and the V segment lost 5 bases, leaving 4 bases of the junction unmatched. The CDR3 extends over 15 amino acids. The CDR3 is CASSPGTGMNTEAFF. For the CDR3, the DNA is TGTGCCAGCAGCCCCGGGACAGGGATGAACACTGAAGCTTTCTTT.

This chain uses TRBV29-1 with TRBJ1-1; weak D call: TRBD1 (5 bases). The V and J ends lost 6 bases and 0 bases respectively, with 14 bases between them. The CDR3 extends over 14 amino acids. CDR1 SQVTM and CDR2 ANQGSEA come from the germline V gene. The CDR3 DNA follows: TGCAGCGTCGTTCGCGGGGCATTGAACACTGAAGCTTTCTTT. Amino acids: CSVVRGALNTEAFF.

This clonotype was seen a few times. The chain employs TRBV7-2 and TRBJ1-2; D gene ambiguous. From germline, CDR1 is SGHTA and CDR2 FQGNSA. Trimming pared 2 bases from V and 1 base from J, leaving 5 bases between. This CDR3 has 13 amino acids. CDR3 sequence: CASSLLGNYGYTF. The CDR3 DNA is TGTGCCAGCAGCTTACTGGGTAACTATGGCTACACCTTC.

The rearrangement links TRBV19 to TRBJ1-6; 9 bases match TRBD1. CDR1 LNHDA and CDR2 SQIVND come from the germline V gene (reference sequence). The CDR3 has 14 amino acids. V lost 4 bases, J lost 10 bases, and 5 bases stayed unmatched. Here the CDR3 reads CASSTTGGKSPLHF. The DNA for the CDR3 is TGTGCCAGTAGTACCACAGGGGGCAAATCACCCCTCCACTTT.

The CDR3 DNA is TGTGCCAGTAGTATCTTAGGAGGACGACCCAGCACAGATACGCAGTATTTT. This codes for CASSILGGRPSTDTQYF. The rearrangement uses TRBV19 and TRBJ2-3; D perhaps matches TRBD2 (5 bases). CDR1 is LNHDA and CDR2 is SQIVND in the germline V gene (reference sequence). The CDR3 extends over 17 amino acids. Trimming removed 3 bases from V and 0 bases from J, with 16 bases in between.

The chain recombines TRBV7-3 with TRBJ1-3, with a tentative D call TRBD1 (5 bases). V lost 3 bases and J lost 0, with 12 bases in between. The CDR3 consists of 16 residues. Germline V gene data show CDR1 as SGHTA and CDR2 as FQGTGA. CDR3 sequence reads: CASSLGPTGSGNTIYF. CDR3 sequence (DNA): TGTGCCAGCAGCTTGGGACCTACCGGCTCTGGAAACACCATATATTTT.

The chain is built from TRBV6-1 and TRBJ1-2; TRBD1 aligns across 7 bases. This CDR3 is built from 16 residues. Germline CDR1 reads MNHNS; CDR2 reads SASEGT. The V and J ends lost 5 bases and 2 bases, in that order; junction bases with no gene match: 11. CDR3 region: CASSPAPTGINYGYTF. In nucleotides, the CDR3 is TGTGCCAGCAGTCCAGCTCCGACAGGGATAAACTATGGCTACACCTTC.

This rearrangement joins TRBV20-1 to TRBJ2-1, with TRBD2 as a possible D gene (6 bases). CDR3 size: 18 residues. Germline CDR1 DFQATT, CDR2 SNEGSKA (reference sequence). V gave up 1 base and J gave up 6 bases, with 25 bases separating them. CDR3 DNA sequence: TGCAGTGCTAGAGCGTACACCGGGGGAGCCCTCCTTGTCAATGAGCAGTTCTTC. Its protein is CSARAYTGGALLVNEQFF.

This clonotype came up once. The chain is built from TRBV7-9 and TRBJ1-1; D might be TRBD1 (5 bases). The V gene lost 1 base and the J gene lost 11 bases, with 14 bases spanning the gap. This CDR3 region has 13 residues. Looked up from germline, CDR1 is SEHNR and CDR2 is FQNEAQ (reference sequence). CDR3 sequence reads: CASSLEAGRGAFF. CDR3 nucleotides: TGTGCCAGCAGCTTAGAGGCGGGACGTGGGGCTTTCTTT.

The V and J genes are TRBV28 and TRBJ2-7; 11 positions match TRBD2. CDR3 length: 15 residues. Per the germline V gene, CDR1 is MDHEN and CDR2 is SYDVKM. Trimming cost V 4 bases and J 6 bases; bases outside gene matches: 8. This CDR3 is CASSSNSGRASEQYF. CDR3 nucleotides: TGTGCCAGCAGTTCTAATAGCGGGAGGGCCTCCGAGCAGTACTTC.

This clonotype was found a few times. V usage is TRBV6-1 and J usage is TRBJ1-3, with 7 bases fitting TRBD1. This CDR3 is 15 amino acids long. The junction had 4 bases not matched to a gene; V was cut back by 5 bases and J by 0 bases. Germline lookup yields CDR1 MNHNS and CDR2 SASEGT. The CDR3: CASSRQGYSGNTIYF. The CDR3 DNA sequence: TGTGCCAGCAGTCGACAGGGCTACTCTGGAAACACCATATATTTT.

This clonotype turned up a few times. This chain uses TRBV20-1 with TRBJ2-3; 10 bases are a match to TRBD1. Germline lookup yields CDR1 DFQATT and CDR2 SNEGSKA (reference sequence). The CDR3 is 15 residues long. Trimming at V came to 3 bases and at J to 3 bases, leaving 6 bases not matched to a gene. The DNA of the CDR3 is TGCAGTGCTAGCCGGGACAGGGGTTTTACAGATACGCAGTATTTT. Its protein product is CSASRDRGFTDTQYF.

The V gene is TRBV28, the J gene TRBJ1-5; D is uncertain. The CDR3 covers 11 residues. Germline V gene lookup returns CDR1 MDHEN and CDR2 SYDVKM. Trimming shortened V by 4 bases and J by 5 bases, and 3 bases separated the two germline ends. DNA for the CDR3: TGTGCCAGCAGTTCTGATCAGCCCCAGCATTTT. This encodes CASSSDQPQHF.

The CDR3 spells CASSSVGRDNEQFF. As DNA, the CDR3 is TGTGCCAGCTCCAGCGTTGGTCGAGACAATGAGCAGTTCTTC. The rearrangement joins TRBV28 to TRBJ2-1, with D unresolved. In germline, CDR1 is MDHEN, CDR2 SYDVKM. This CDR3 has 14 residues. The V and J ends lost 8 bases and 5 bases respectively, with 16 bases between them.

This clonotype showed up just a few times. V and J are TRBV19 and TRBJ2-7; 7 nucleotides align to TRBD1. Germline trimming cut 2 bases from V and 2 bases from J; bases unmatched to any gene: 9. CDR3 length: 16 residues. Germline CDR1 and CDR2: LNHDA and SQIVND (reference sequence). DNA for the CDR3: TGTGCCAGTAGTATAAAACAAGGGGGCGTTGCCTACGAGCAGTACTTC. The encoded protein is CASSIKQGGVAYEQYF.

This clonotype was detected only once. The chain joins TRBV21-1 to TRBJ2-1; TRBD2 is the table's D call and was not checked against the DNA. TRBV21-1 is tagged as a pseudogene. The CDR3 is 17 amino acids. The CDR3, as DNA: TGTGCCAGCAGCAAAGCGCGGAGGGAGTTGGGCTACAATGAGCAGTTCTTC. As protein: CASSKARRELGYNEQFF.

This clonotype was seen more than once but under ten times. This chain joins TRBV7-9 and TRBJ2-7, with D unresolved. The CDR3 length is 13 residues. V dropped 4 bases and J dropped 3 bases, with 10 bases sitting between them. Germline V gene sequence: CDR1 SEHNR, CDR2 FQNEAQ (reference sequence). The CDR3 here is CASSSEPHYEQYF. The CDR3 DNA reads TGTGCCAGCAGCTCCGAGCCACACTACGAGCAGTACTTC.

This clonotype was observed a handful of times. The J gene is TRBJ2-3, the V gene TRBV10-1; TRBD1 aligns across 9 bases. The CDR3 length is 16 residues. The V gene end was trimmed by 4 bases and the J gene end by 6 bases; junction bases not matched to a gene: 11. Germline CDR1 and CDR2: WNHNN and SYGVQD (reference sequence). CDR3 DNA: TGCGCCAGCAGTGGAAACAGGGGGCCTCGGCCCGATACGCAGTATTTT. This sequence encodes CASSGNRGPRPDTQYF.

This clonotype was seen more than once but under ten times. CDR3 protein: CASSYRQGANEQFF. The CDR3, as DNA: TGTGCCAGCAGTTACAGACAGGGAGCGAATGAGCAGTTCTTC. The rearrangement links TRBV6-5 to TRBJ2-1; 7 positions match TRBD1. Germline V gene lookup returns CDR1 MNHEY and CDR2 SVGAGI. This CDR3 comprises 14 residues. With V trimmed by 2 bases and J by 7 bases, 5 bases remained unmatched.

This clonotype has more than one count but fewer than ten. The CDR3 protein is CASSPDRGDNQPQHF. CDR3 sequence (DNA): TGTGCCAGCAGTCCCGACAGGGGCGATAATCAGCCCCAGCATTTT. The V gene is TRBV28, the J gene TRBJ1-5; 8 bases agree with TRBD1. CDR1 and CDR2 from the germline V gene are MDHEN and SYDVKM. J was trimmed by 4 bases and V by 5 bases; bases with no gene match: 7. The CDR3 totals 15 residues.

The chain has TRBV7-9 and TRBJ1-4; tentative D call: TRBD1 (6 bases). The CDR3 runs to 16 residues. From germline, CDR1 is SEHNR and CDR2 FQNEAQ (reference sequence). V was cut by 5 bases and J by 6 bases, with 19 bases left in between. CDR3 DNA sequence: TGTGCCAGCAGCGTGATAAACAGGGCGGGTGATGAAAAACTGTTTTTT. Translated, it gives CASSVINRAGDEKLFF.

This clonotype has only a few counts. The chain uses TRBV7-6 and TRBJ2-3; no firm D call. With 1 base removed from V and 1 base from J, the gap between germline ends came to 3 bases. CDR3 length: 13 amino acids. From germline, CDR1 is SGHVS and CDR2 FNYEAQ. CDR3 region: CASSLGRTDTQYF. The CDR3 nucleotides are TGTGCCAGCAGCTTAGGGCGCACAGATACGCAGTATTTT. The entire variable domain, with the rest obtained from reference TRBV7-6 and TRBJ2-3, is as follows: GAGVSQSPRYKVTKRGQDVALRCDPISGHVSLYWYRQALGQGPEFLTYFNYEAQQDKSGLPNDRFSAERPEGSISTLTIQRTEQRDSAMYRCASSLGRTDTQYFGPGTRLTVL.

The rearrangement joins TRBV20-1 to TRBJ2-1; no reliable D call. The CDR3 spans 15 residues. Germline V gene lookup returns CDR1 DFQATT and CDR2 SNEGSKA (reference sequence). With 2 bases removed from V and 8 bases from J, the gap between germline ends came to 19 bases. CDR3 region: CSARYRLLLTYEQFF. The CDR3 DNA reads TGCAGTGCTAGATATAGGCTCTTGCTTACATATGAGCAGTTCTTC.

The chain is built from TRBV2 and TRBJ1-1; D gene unclear. CDR1 and CDR2 (germline): SNHLY, FYNNEI. The CDR3 is made up of 13 amino acids. Trimming stripped 4 bases from V and 4 bases from J, with 10 bases between. The CDR3, as DNA: TGTGCCAGCAGTGCCGAAGGCTTCACTGAAGCTTTCTTT. Encoded protein: CASSAEGFTEAFF.

This chain uses TRBV28 with TRBJ2-3; 8 bases agree with TRBD1. CDR1 MDHEN and CDR2 SYDVKM come from the germline V gene. The CDR3 runs 15 residues. The V and J ends lost 6 bases and 2 bases, in that order; junction bases with no gene match: 7. The CDR3 sequence: CASSLRDRFTDTQYF. Written as DNA, the CDR3 is TGTGCCAGCAGCCTCCGGGACAGGTTCACAGATACGCAGTATTTT.

This clonotype has a handful of counts. The V and J genes are TRBV20-1 and TRBJ2-3; D may be TRBD2 (6 bases). V lost 3 bases to trimming and J lost 0 bases, with 13 bases between them. Germline CDR1 and CDR2: DFQATT and SNEGSKA (reference sequence). This CDR3 contains 15 residues. In DNA form, the CDR3 reads TGCAGTGCTAGTCCCGGGGCGGGGAGCACAGATACGCAGTATTTT. Translating it yields CSASPGAGSTDTQYF.

On this clonotype itself: The junction differs from germline at one of its ends, possibly a read error. J is TRBJ1-2 and V is TRBV2, with D maybe TRBD1 (6 bases). CDR1 is SNHLY, CDR2 FYNNEI, per germline. The CDR3 loop spans 14 amino acids. The CDR3 is CASREGTRSYGYTF. The CDR3 DNA sequence: TGTGCCAGCAGGGAAGGGACACGGAGCTATGGCTACACCTTC.

The V call is TRBV6-2 or TRBV6-3, the J call TRBJ2-3; 9 nucleotides agree with TRBD1. V lost 6 bases, J lost 5 bases, and 12 bases stayed unmatched. Germline CDR1 reads MNHEY; CDR2 reads SVGEGT. This CDR3 is 16 amino acids long. CDR3 in amino acids: CASRTQGARGVDTQYF. DNA of the CDR3: TGTGCCAGCAGGACACAGGGGGCGCGAGGAGTAGATACGCAGTATTTT.

The chain employs TRBV15 and TRBJ1-2; weak D call: TRBD1 (6 bases). In germline, CDR1 is LNHNV, CDR2 YYDKDF (reference sequence). The CDR3 is 14 residues long. The germline V and J ends were trimmed by 3 bases and 6 bases, with 14 bases remaining between them. The CDR3 sequence: CATSRRNRVDGYTF. The CDR3 DNA follows: TGTGCCACCAGCAGGAGAAACAGGGTTGATGGCTACACCTTC.